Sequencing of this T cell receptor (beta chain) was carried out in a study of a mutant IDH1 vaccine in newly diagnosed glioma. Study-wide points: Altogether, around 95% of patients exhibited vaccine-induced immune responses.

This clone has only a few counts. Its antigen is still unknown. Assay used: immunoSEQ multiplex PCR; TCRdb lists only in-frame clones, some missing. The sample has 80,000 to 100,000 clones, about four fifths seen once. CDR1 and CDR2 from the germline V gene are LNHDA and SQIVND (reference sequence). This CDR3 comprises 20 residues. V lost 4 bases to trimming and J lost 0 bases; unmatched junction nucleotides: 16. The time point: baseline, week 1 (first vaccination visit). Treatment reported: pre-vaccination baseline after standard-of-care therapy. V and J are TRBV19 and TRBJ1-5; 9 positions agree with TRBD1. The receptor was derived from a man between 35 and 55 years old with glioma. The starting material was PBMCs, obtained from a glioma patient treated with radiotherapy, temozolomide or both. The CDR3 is CASSTSPTGGVPPSNQPQHF. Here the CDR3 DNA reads TGTGCCAGTAGTACATCCCCCACAGGGGGCGTACCACCTAGCAATCAGCCCCAGCATTTT. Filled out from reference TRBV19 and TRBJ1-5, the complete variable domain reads DGGITQSPKYLFRKEGQNVTLSCEQNLNHDAMYWYRQDPGQGLRLIYYSQIVNDFQKGDIAEGYSVSREKKESFPLTVTSAQKNPTAFYLCASSTSPTGGVPPSNQPQHFGDGTRLSIL.